Given below is one T cell receptor beta chain in context. Its antigen is not identified. The sample comes from a study of glioma-infiltrating T cells after dendritic cell vaccination. About the study: Dendritic cells derived from monocytes and pulsed with autologous tumor lysate formed the vaccine. At biweekly intervals, patients got three intradermal dendritic cell vaccine injections. Findings and limits, study-wide: Only a small number of patients had complete blood and tumor samples.

Time point defined: after dendritic cell vaccination, including at tumor progression/relapse. No glioblastoma patient carried an isocitrate dehydrogenase mutation. Clones were read by immunoSEQ multiplex PCR, and TCRdb kept only the in-frame ones, dropping some. Among over 90,000 clones listed, 65% to 85% were seen once. The clonotype was recovered from a human donor with glioblastoma. The sequences come from blood, collected after dendritic cell vaccination.

The CDR3 reads CASSYRARPQHF. CDR3 DNA: TGTGCCAGCAGTTACAGAGCACGGCCCCAGCATTTT. V and J are TRBV6-6 and TRBJ1-5, with D uncertain. Trimming took 2 bases from V and 9 from J, leaving 8 bases between them. Germline CDR1 is MNHNY and CDR2 is SVGAGI (reference sequence). The CDR3 extends over 12 amino acids.